The 2 T cell receptor beta chains presented below share a single source sample, sequenced in a study of T cell changes during pregnancy in multiple sclerosis. Sequencing used immunoSEQ multiplex PCR; TCRdb keeps in-frame clones, though not all of them. The sample carries fewer than 45,000 clones, around nine tenths recorded once. Specimen: peripheral blood, collected in the third trimester of pregnancy. The receptors stem from a female donor in good health, enrolled as a control in a pregnancy study.

This clone was observed once. V usage is TRBV10-1 and J usage is TRBJ1-5; D ambiguous. Germline V gene sequence: CDR1 WNHNN, CDR2 SYGVQD (reference sequence). CDR3 size: 14 residues. V was pared by 0 bases and J by 7 bases, with 10 bases between. CDR3 DNA sequence: TGCGCCAGCAGTGAGTCTAGGACTGGCCAGCCCCAGCATTTT. It codes for CASSESRTGQPQHF.

The CDR3: CASSQVSVYNEQFF. The DNA for the CDR3 is TGCGCCAGCAGCCAAGTATCCGTTTACAATGAGCAGTTCTTC. V and J are TRBV4-3 and TRBJ2-1; D is ambiguous. Germline-derived CDR1 and CDR2 are LGHNA and YSLEER. The germline V and J ends were trimmed by 1 base and 4 bases, with 8 bases remaining between them. The CDR3 runs to 14 residues.